Presented here are 26 T cell receptor beta chains from one specimen sequenced in a study of shared clonotypes between healthy human individuals. The method was immunoSEQ multiplex PCR; TCRdb's version includes in-frame clones alone and lacks a portion of them. The profile shows about 450,000 clones, about 85% of them singletons. The sequenced material came from PBMCs. All receptors derive from a middle-aged woman in good health. Some clones in this sample may be carry-over from other donors' samples.

The CDR3 DNA follows: TGTGCCAGCAGCGAGGCCGGGACAGGGAACACCGGGGAGCTGTTTTTT. It encodes CASSEAGTGNTGELFF. The V gene is TRBV7-3, the J gene TRBJ2-2; 8 nucleotides line up with TRBD1. This CDR3 contains 16 residues. Germline CDR1 reads SGHTA; CDR2 reads FQGTGA. The J segment lost 1 base and the V segment lost 5 bases, leaving 6 bases of the junction unmatched.

This clone was found once. The chain joins TRBV11-2 to TRBJ2-7; 8 bases line up with TRBD2. There are 13 residues in the CDR3. In germline, CDR1 is SGHAT, CDR2 FQNNGV. V shed 5 bases and J 4 bases; nucleotides not matched to a gene: 4. As DNA, the CDR3 is TGTGCCAGCAGCCTACTAGCGGAATACGAGCAGTACTTC. As protein: CASSLLAEYEQYF.

V is TRBV7-7 and J is TRBJ2-7; D unclear. Germline V lookup: CDR1 SSHAT, CDR2 FNYEAQ (reference sequence). Deletions cut 0 bases from V and 6 bases from J, with 9 bases between. The CDR3 totals 13 residues. CDR3 nucleotides: TGTGCCAGCAGCTTAGCGCATGCCGGCGAGCAGTACTTC. Translated: CASSLAHAGEQYF. The complete variable domain, with remaining parts taken from reference TRBV7-7 and TRBJ2-7, reads GAGVSQSPRYKVTKRGQDVTLRCDPISSHATLYWYQQALGQGPEFLTYFNYEAQPDKSGLPSDRFSAERPEGSISTLTIQRTEQRDSAMYRCASSLAHAGEQYFGPGTRLTVT.

This chain connects TRBV9 to TRBJ2-2; TRBD2 matches 8 bases. This CDR3 comprises 16 residues. The J segment lost 6 bases and the V segment lost 4 bases, leaving 11 bases of the junction unmatched. The V gene's germline CDR1 is SGDLS and CDR2 YYNGEE. The CDR3 spells CASSPHGGEFAGELFF. The CDR3 DNA reads as TGTGCCAGCAGCCCCCACGGGGGGGAATTCGCCGGGGAGCTGTTTTTT.

The J gene is TRBJ1-1, the V gene TRBV6-1; 8 positions agree with TRBD1. Germline loops: CDR1 MNHNS, CDR2 SASEGT. The V and J ends lost 8 bases and 0 bases, in that order; junction bases with no gene match: 2. The CDR3 consists of 13 residues. Written as DNA, the CDR3 is TGTGCCAGCTCGACAGGGGTGAACACTGAAGCTTTCTTT. Translating it yields CASSTGVNTEAFF.

The V call is TRBV5-6, the J call TRBJ1-2; 7 bases map to TRBD1. Trimming took 0 bases from V and 2 from J; bases not matched to a gene: 10. Germline V gives CDR1 SGHDT, CDR2 YYEEEE. This CDR3 spans 17 amino acids. CDR3 sequence (DNA): TGTGCCAGCAGCTTGGATAACGGGAACAGGGGAAACTATGGCTACACCTTC. It yields the protein CASSLDNGNRGNYGYTF.

CDR3 sequence reads: CASTEGLATDTQYF. The CDR3 coding sequence is TGTGCCAGCACTGAGGGACTAGCCACAGATACGCAGTATTTT. The chain carries TRBV6-1 and TRBJ2-3, with 9 bases matching TRBD2. Germline CDR1 reads MNHNS; CDR2 reads SASEGT. The junction had 4 bases not matched to a gene; V was cut back by 7 bases and J by 2 bases. The CDR3 spans 14 residues.

This clone was counted a single time. This sequence joins TRBV29-1 and TRBJ2-7, with TRBD2 matching 11 bases. Per germline, CDR1 SQVTM and CDR2 ANQGSEA. The CDR3 totals 14 residues. The V gene end was trimmed by 7 bases and the J gene end by 5 bases; junction bases not matched to a gene: 10. CDR3 DNA sequence: TGCAGCGCCCAACTAGCGGGAGCGCTCCACGAGCAGTACTTC. Its translation: CSAQLAGALHEQYF.

The rearrangement links TRBV9 to TRBJ2-5, with D tentatively TRBD1 or TRBD2 (5 bases each). In germline, CDR1 is SGDLS, CDR2 YYNGEE. CDR3 size: 16 residues. Trimming left V 0 bases short and J 5 bases short, with 17 bases between. The CDR3 nucleotides read TGTGCCAGCAGCGTAGCTGGGGGTCCCGGGCGGGAGACCCAGTACTTC. This gives the protein CASSVAGGPGRETQYF.

CDR3 DNA sequence: TGCAGCGCCGGGTCGGATAGCGGGAACACCGGGGAGCTGTTTTTT. Encoded protein: CSAGSDSGNTGELFF. The chain uses TRBV29-1 and TRBJ2-2; TRBD2 is a possible D gene (6 bases). Germline CDR1 and CDR2: SQVTM and ANQGSEA. V was trimmed by 7 bases and J by 1 base, leaving 16 bases between them. This CDR3 has 15 residues.

The rearrangement links TRBV7-7 to TRBJ2-7, with TRBD1 identical over 7 bases. The germline V gene has CDR1 SSHAT and CDR2 FNYEAQ (reference sequence). This CDR3 region has 14 residues. V shed 3 bases, J shed 0 bases, and the junction held 2 bases outside the gene matches. In DNA, the CDR3 is TGTGCCAGCAGCTTCGGACAGGACTCCTACGAGCAGTACTTC. Translation gives CASSFGQDSYEQYF. Combining the CDR3 with reference TRBV7-7 and TRBJ2-7 gives the whole variable domain GAGVSQSPRYKVTKRGQDVTLRCDPISSHATLYWYQQALGQGPEFLTYFNYEAQPDKSGLPSDRFSAERPEGSISTLTIQRTEQRDSAMYRCASSFGQDSYEQYFGPGTRLTVT.

This clone has a handful of counts. V and J are TRBV6-6 and TRBJ2-2, with D uncertain. Deletions cut 2 bases from V and 0 bases from J, with 1 base between. The CDR3 is made up of 13 amino acids. Germline V gene lookup returns CDR1 MNHNY and CDR2 SVGAGI (reference sequence). The CDR3 here is CASSYPNTGELFF. In DNA form, the CDR3 reads TGTGCCAGCAGTTACCCGAACACCGGGGAGCTGTTTTTT.

This chain connects TRBV6-5 to TRBJ1-1, with 9 bases that match TRBD1. The CDR3 runs to 11 residues. V gave up 6 bases and J gave up 11 bases; unmatched junction bases: 4. From germline, CDR1 is MNHEY and CDR2 SVGAGI. DNA for the CDR3: TGTGCCAGCAGCCGGGACAGGGATGCTTTCTTT. Amino acids: CASSRDRDAFF.

This chain joins TRBV18 and TRBJ2-1; 15 bases match TRBD2. The CDR3 length is 15 residues. Germline values: CDR1 KGHSH, CDR2 LQKENI. V was pared by 3 bases and J by 9 bases, with 3 bases of the junction left unmatched. The CDR3 DNA reads as TGTGCCAGCTCACCTCCGGGACTAGCGGGAGGTGAGCAGTTCTTC. Translating gives CASSPPGLAGGEQFF. Full variable domain (outside the CDR3, taken from reference TRBV18 and TRBJ2-1): NAGVMQNPRHLVRRRGQEARLRCSPMKGHSHVYWYRQLPEEGLKFMVYLQKENIIDESGMPKERFSAEFPKEGPSILRIQQVVRGDSAAYFCASSPPGLAGGEQFFGPGTRLTVL.

The chain links TRBV6-1 to TRBJ1-6, with 9 positions matching TRBD1. The germline V gene encodes CDR1 MNHNS and CDR2 SASEGT. CDR3 length: 15 amino acids. After removal of 0 bases from V and 14 bases from J, the junction contained 8 bases not matched to a gene. CDR3 bases: TGTGCCAGCAGTGAAGCGGGGACAGGGATTATGGCCCTCCACTTT. Translation: CASSEAGTGIMALHF.

The chain uses TRBV28 and TRBJ2-5; D perhaps matches TRBD1 (5 bases). This CDR3 is 13 amino acids long. The V gene lost 3 bases and the J gene lost 4 bases, with 9 bases spanning the gap. Germline V CDR1 and CDR2: MDHEN, SYDVKM. In nucleotides, the CDR3 is TGTGCCAGCAGTTTCGGCAGGGTAGAGACCCAGTACTTC. Translated, it gives CASSFGRVETQYF.

The CDR3 loop reads CASSFAGEHQPQHF. CDR3 in DNA: TGTGCCAGCAGCTTTGCGGGGGAACATCAGCCCCAGCATTTT. The rearrangement uses TRBV7-9 and TRBJ1-5; D is perhaps TRBD1 (5 bases). This CDR3 has 14 residues. Trimming took 3 bases from V and 5 from J, leaving 11 bases between them. CDR1 is SEHNR and CDR2 is FQNEAQ in the germline V gene (reference sequence).

The chain has TRBV4-3 and TRBJ2-4, with 7 bases that match TRBD1. CDR1 and CDR2 (germline): LGHNA, YSLEER. This CDR3 comprises 15 residues. V shed 0 bases, J shed 7 bases, and the junction held 6 bases outside the gene matches. In DNA, the CDR3 is TGCGCCAGCAGCCAAGATCAGGGGACAGCGAACATTCAGTACTTC. Translating gives CASSQDQGTANIQYF.

The chain couples TRBV5-5 to TRBJ1-1, with a weak D call TRBD1 (5 bases). There are 15 residues in the CDR3. Germline values: CDR1 SGHKS, CDR2 YYEKEE (reference sequence). Trimming removed 4 bases from V and 4 bases from J, with 17 bases in between. In DNA, the CDR3 is TGTGCCAGCAGCCTCACAACCGGGGGGATCACTGAAGCTTTCTTT. This translates into CASSLTTGGITEAFF.

This chain joins TRBV6-6 and TRBJ2-7; 9 bases align to TRBD1. Germline V gene sequence: CDR1 MNHNY, CDR2 SVGAGI (reference sequence). The CDR3 length is 14 residues. J was trimmed by 4 bases and V by 5 bases; bases with no gene match: 6. The CDR3 spells CASSPGTGRYEQYF. CDR3 bases: TGTGCCAGCAGTCCCGGGACAGGGAGGTACGAGCAGTACTTC.

V usage is TRBV25-1 and J usage is TRBJ2-1, with 7 bases identical to TRBD2. V trimming: 4 bases; J trimming: 2 bases; junction bases outside the gene matches: 8. Germline V gene sequence: CDR1 MGHDK, CDR2 SYGVNS. The CDR3 loop spans 16 amino acids. The CDR3: CASSGGGTTTYNEQFF. The CDR3 DNA is TGTGCCAGCAGTGGGGGAGGGACTACCACCTACAATGAGCAGTTCTTC.

The V gene is TRBV7-9, the J gene TRBJ2-4; D unclear. Per the germline V gene, CDR1 is SEHNR and CDR2 is FQNEAQ (reference sequence). V was clipped by 1 base and J by 1 base, with 8 bases between them. The CDR3 totals 15 residues. In nucleotides, the CDR3 is TGTGCCAGCAGCTTAGTTGCCGGGGCCAAAAACATTCAGTACTTC. This encodes CASSLVAGAKNIQYF.

V gene TRBV11-1 combines with J gene TRBJ2-5; 8 bases match TRBD1. The DNA end is a closer match to TRBJ2-7, so the J assignment may be wrong. Germline values: CDR1 SGHAT, CDR2 FQDESV (reference sequence). The length of the CDR3 is 15 residues. CDR3 sequence: CASSLATGGSYEQYF. The CDR3 DNA is TGTGCCAGCAGCTTAGCAACAGGGGGCTCCTACGAGCAGTACTTC.

This rearrangement joins TRBV9 to TRBJ1-2; possible D gene TRBD1, 6 bases. The germline V gene encodes CDR1 SGDLS and CDR2 YYNGEE. This CDR3 is built from 14 residues. V was clipped by 0 bases and J by 5 bases, with 11 bases between them. CDR3 DNA sequence: TGTGCCAGCAGCGTAGGTCAGGGGATTTATGGCTACACCTTC. Translated, it gives CASSVGQGIYGYTF.

The gene calls are TRBV6-5 and TRBJ2-5; 7 bases match TRBD2. CDR1 is MNHEY, CDR2 SVGAGI, per germline. This CDR3 is built from 15 residues. Trimming removed 5 bases from V and 7 bases from J; junction bases left unmatched: 13. CDR3 in amino acids: CASSVTSARWGTQYF. CDR3 bases: TGTGCCAGCAGTGTAACTAGCGCAAGATGGGGGACCCAGTACTTC.

V and J are TRBV30 and TRBJ2-7; TRBD2 might be the D (6 bases). Germline V gene lookup returns CDR1 GTSNPN and CDR2 SVGIG (reference sequence). V was trimmed by 8 bases and J by 2 bases, leaving 19 bases between them. CDR3 length: 14 amino acids. As DNA, the CDR3 is TGTGCCGGAACGACCCGGGACTGGGCCTACGAGCAGTACTTC. This encodes CAGTTRDWAYEQYF. The variable domain in full, with the rest retrieved from reference TRBV30 and TRBJ2-7, is SQTIHQWPATLVQPVGSPLSLECTVEGTSNPNLYWYRQAAGRGLQLLFYSVGIGQISSEVPQNLSASRPQDRQFILSSKKLLLSDSGFYLCAGTTRDWAYEQYFGPGTRLTVT.